A selection of T cell receptor beta chains follows, all from one sample in a study of T cell responses to AZD1222 COVID-19 vaccine. Sequencing used immunoSEQ multiplex PCR; TCRdb keeps in-frame clones, though not all of them. Of 90,000 to 110,000 clones listed, roughly 86% are singletons. Sequencing used peripheral blood, obtained on day 0 of MenACWY control vaccination. These receptors all come from an adult in good health. The CDR3 runs from the conserved cysteine through the conserved F or W. Each record gives: D gene, V gene, clone size, J gene, CDR3 DNA, CDR3 protein. D genes are given only for firm matches. Rows give clone size only sometimes, using once, few, many, or a class for an expanded clone.

-	TRBV19	-	TRBJ1-5	TGTGCCAGTAAGGGGCAGTCCAATCAGCCCCAGCATTTT	CASKGQSNQPQHF
-	TRBV27	-	TRBJ2-3	TGTGCCAGCAGTTTGGCCTACACAGATACGCAGTATTTT	CASSLAYTDTQYF
-	TRBV6-6	-	TRBJ2-3	TGTGCCAGCACCCCCGAAGGGCACACAGATACGCAGTATTTT	CASTPEGHTDTQYF
-	TRBV29-1	few	TRBJ1-2	TGCAGCGTTGGTAGGGGTGGGTATGGCTACACCTTC	CSVGRGGYGYTF
-	TRBV11-2	once	TRBJ1-1	TGTGCCAGCAGCTTTGACCAGACCATGAACACTGAAGCTTTCTTT	CASSFDQTMNTEAFF
-	TRBV6-5	-	TRBJ1-1	TGTGCCAGCAGTTACTCCCACACTCAGAACACTGAAGCTTTCTTT	CASSYSHTQNTEAFF
-	TRBV9	-	TRBJ2-2	TGTGCCAGCAGCGTAGGTCTTACTAGAGTGACCGGGGAGCTGTTTTTT	CASSVGLTRVTGELFF
-	TRBV4-1	-	TRBJ1-1	TGCGCCAGCAGCCAAGGTCAGGCCGGGGGAGCTTTCTTT	CASSQGQAGGAFF
-	TRBV24-1	-	TRBJ2-7	TGTGCCACCAGTGACACGGTTGGCTACGAGCAGTACTTC	CATSDTVGYEQYF
TRBD2	TRBV5-4	-	TRBJ2-1	TGTGCCAGCAGCCGGACTAGCGGGGCGGGCAATGAGCAGTTCTTC	CASSRTSGAGNEQFF
-	TRBV2	-	TRBJ2-7	TGTGCCAGCAGTGAAGGCGGACCCTACGAGCAGTACTTC	CASSEGGPYEQYF
-	TRBV27	once	TRBJ2-2	TGTGCCAGCACAGGGTCCCCGAACACCGGGGAGCTGTTTTTT	CASTGSPNTGELFF
-	TRBV19	-	TRBJ1-5	TGTGCCAGTAGTGTCCCGGGACAAAATCAGCCCCAGCATTTT	CASSVPGQNQPQHF
TRBD1	TRBV28	few	TRBJ2-1	TGTGCCAGCAGTTCCACAGGGGTCTCCTACAATGAGCAGTTCTTC	CASSSTGVSYNEQFF